Listed below are T cell receptor beta chains from one sample, sequenced in a study of post-analysis software for immune sequencing data. TCRdb re-derived calls from the PCR reads in MiXCR, one entry per CDR3 protein. The sample yields about 770,000 distinct CDR3 sequences, about 45% seen once. Sequenced input: blood. These receptors all stem from a girl aged 5-17 years with multiple sclerosis. Each CDR3 is given with its conserved first and last residue. The D gene is left open where the match is weak. Where a row states a size, it is once, few, many or the class of an expanded clone; other rows omit it.

-,TRBV15,TRBJ2-1,-,CATSRDRTRGGEQFF,TGTGCCACCAGCAGAGATCGGACTAGGGGGGGTGAGCAGTTCTTC
-,TRBV15,TRBJ1-2,few,CATSRDRAGGYGYTF,TGTGCCACCAGCAGAGATCGTGCCGGGGGCTATGGCTACACCTTC
-,TRBV10-3,TRBJ2-7,few,CAIRTASVEQYF,TGTGCCATCAGGACGGCTTCGGTCGAGCAGTACTTC
TRBD2,TRBV20-1,TRBJ2-7,-,CSARDLKAGVYEQYF,TGCAGTGCTAGGGACCTCAAAGCGGGAGTCTACGAGCAGTACTTC
TRBD2,TRBV7-2,TRBJ2-5,-,CASSLVSGRQGETQYF,TGTGCCAGCAGCCTAGTAAGCGGGAGGCAAGGAGAGACCCAGTACTTC
-,TRBV9,TRBJ1-2,few,CASRAGNGVSYGYTF,TGTGCCAGCAGGGCAGGGAATGGAGTAAGCTATGGCTACACCTTC
TRBD1,TRBV20-1,TRBJ2-7,-,CSAPKPDRDSYEQYF,TGCAGTGCCCCCAAGCCGGACAGGGATTCCTACGAGCAGTACTTC
-,TRBV11-3,TRBJ2-3,-,CASSGGRAGTDTQYF,TGTGCCAGCAGCGGCGGCAGGGCTGGCACAGATACGCAGTATTTT
-,TRBV2,TRBJ2-7,-,CASSGIQDQLSISSYEQYF,TGTGCCAGCAGTGGAATACAGGATCAGCTATCGATCAGCTCCTACGAGCAGTACTTC
-,TRBV7-2,TRBJ2-5,few,CASSLAGSLGETQYF,TGTGCCAGCAGCTTAGCGGGCAGCTTGGGAGAGACCCAGTACTTC
TRBD2,TRBV20-1,TRBJ2-3,-,CSASPSGGSLSTDTQYF,TGCAGTGCTAGTCCCAGCGGGGGGTCCCTAAGCACAGATACGCAGTATTTT
TRBD2,TRBV10-3,TRBJ2-5,-,CAISEVQRGETQYF,TGTGCCATCAGTGAGGTTCAGCGGGGCGAGACCCAGTACTTC
TRBD1,TRBV6-2/TRBV6-3,TRBJ1-2,few,CASSWDRDDYGYTF,TGTGCCAGCAGTTGGGACAGGGACGACTATGGCTACACCTTC
-,TRBV5-8,TRBJ2-1,few,CASSFRRYYNEQFF,TGTGCCAGCAGCTTTCGCCGATACTACAATGAGCAGTTCTTC
TRBD1,TRBV6-5,TRBJ1-5,few,CASSPDRGANQPQHF,TGTGCCAGCAGTCCTGACAGGGGTGCAAATCAGCCCCAGCATTTT
-,TRBV29-1,TRBJ2-7,-,CSVEDSDGSYEQYF,TGCAGCGTTGAGGACAGCGATGGGTCCTACGAGCAGTACTTC
TRBD1,TRBV5-1,TRBJ2-7,-,CASSSGPGQGVDYEQYF,TGCGCCAGCAGCTCGGGACCTGGACAGGGTGTCGACTACGAGCAGTACTTC
-,TRBV7-9,TRBJ2-7,-,CASSSPSTSEQYF,TGTGCCAGCAGCTCCCCCTCGACTAGCGAGCAGTACTTC
TRBD2,TRBV6-5,TRBJ2-1,-,CASSSGTSGNNEQFF,TGTGCCAGCAGTTCCGGGACTAGCGGGAACAATGAGCAGTTCTTC
TRBD2,TRBV7-2,TRBJ2-7,-,CASSLLSGRSEQYF,TGTGCCAGCAGCTTACTTAGCGGGAGAAGCGAGCAGTACTTC
-,TRBV12-3/TRBV12-4,TRBJ2-3,-,CASSSLDRTDTQYF,TGTGCCAGCAGTTCCCTAGACCGAACAGATACGCAGTATTTT
TRBD1,TRBV2,TRBJ1-6,-,CASGGQGGSPLHF,TGTGCCAGCGGGGGACAGGGGGGATCACCCCTCCACTTT
TRBD2,TRBV3-1,TRBJ2-3,-,CASSPFAGTSGPDTQYF,TGTGCCAGCAGTCCCTTTGCCGGGACTAGCGGTCCGGATACGCAGTATTTT
TRBD2,TRBV6-5,TRBJ2-3,-,CASSYSAGAGTDTQYF,TGTGCCAGCAGTTACTCGGCGGGAGCCGGCACAGATACGCAGTATTTT